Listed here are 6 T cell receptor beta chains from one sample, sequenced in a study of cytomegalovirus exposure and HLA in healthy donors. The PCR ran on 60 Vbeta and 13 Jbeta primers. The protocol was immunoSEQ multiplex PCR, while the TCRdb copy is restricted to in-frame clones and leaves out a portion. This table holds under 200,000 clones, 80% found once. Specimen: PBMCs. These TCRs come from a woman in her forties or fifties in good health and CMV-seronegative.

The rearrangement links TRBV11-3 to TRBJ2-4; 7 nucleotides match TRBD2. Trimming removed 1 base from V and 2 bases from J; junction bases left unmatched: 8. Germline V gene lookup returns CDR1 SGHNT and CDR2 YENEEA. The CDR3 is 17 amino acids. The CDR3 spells CASSLASGGPTKNIQYF. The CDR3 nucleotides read TGTGCCAGCAGCTTAGCTTCGGGAGGTCCCACCAAAAACATTCAGTACTTC.

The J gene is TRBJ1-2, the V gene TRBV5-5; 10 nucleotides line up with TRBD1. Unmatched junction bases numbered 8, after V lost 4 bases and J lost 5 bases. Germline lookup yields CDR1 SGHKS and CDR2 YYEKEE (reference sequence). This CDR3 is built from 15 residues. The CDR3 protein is CASSTRTGGEYGYTF. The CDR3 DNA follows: TGTGCCAGCAGCACTAGGACAGGGGGGGAGTATGGCTACACCTTC.

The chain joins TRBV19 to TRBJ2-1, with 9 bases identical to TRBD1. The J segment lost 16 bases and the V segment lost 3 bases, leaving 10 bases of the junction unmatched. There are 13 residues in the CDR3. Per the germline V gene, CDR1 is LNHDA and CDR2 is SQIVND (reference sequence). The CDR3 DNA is TGTGCCAGTAGTATTACTTTACAGGGGGCGCGTTTCTTC. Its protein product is CASSITLQGARFF.

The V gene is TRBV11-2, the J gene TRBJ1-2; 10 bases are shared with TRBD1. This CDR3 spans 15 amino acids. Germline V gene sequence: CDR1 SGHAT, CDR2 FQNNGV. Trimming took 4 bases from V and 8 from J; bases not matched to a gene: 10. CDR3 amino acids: CASSSIRQGAGGYTF. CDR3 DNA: TGTGCCAGCAGCTCCATAAGACAGGGGGCTGGAGGCTACACCTTC.

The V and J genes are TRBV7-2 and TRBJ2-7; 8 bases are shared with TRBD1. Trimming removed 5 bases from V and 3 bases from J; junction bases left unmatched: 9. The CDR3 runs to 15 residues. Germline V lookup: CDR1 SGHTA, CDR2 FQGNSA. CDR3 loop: CASSPGHRGDYEQYF. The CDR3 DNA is TGTGCCAGCAGCCCGGGACACAGGGGGGACTACGAGCAGTACTTC. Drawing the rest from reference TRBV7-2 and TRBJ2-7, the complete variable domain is GAGVSQSPSNKVTEKGKDVELRCDPISGHTALYWYRQSLGQGLEFLIYFQGNSAPDKSGLPSDRFSAERTGGSVSTLTIQRTQQEDSAVYLCASSPGHRGDYEQYFGPGTRLTVT.

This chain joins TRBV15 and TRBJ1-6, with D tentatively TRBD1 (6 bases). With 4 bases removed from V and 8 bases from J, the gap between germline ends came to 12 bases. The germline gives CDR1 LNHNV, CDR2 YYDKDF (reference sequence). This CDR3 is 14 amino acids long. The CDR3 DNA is TGTGCCACCAGCAACGACAGGCCGTATTCACCCCTCCACTTT. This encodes CATSNDRPYSPLHF. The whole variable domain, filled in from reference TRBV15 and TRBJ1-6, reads DAMVIQNPRYQVTQFGKPVTLSCSQTLNHNVMYWYQQKSSQAPKLLFHYYDKDFNNEADTPDNFQSRRPNTSFCFLDIRSPGLGDTAMYLCATSNDRPYSPLHFGNGTRLTVT.